The rows below give T cell receptor beta chains drawn from one sample of a study of CD8+ T cells in alopecia areata. The data were produced by immunoSEQ multiplex PCR, yet TCRdb's version contains in-frame clones alone and is incomplete. The sample carries fewer than 150,000 clones, approximately 51% recorded once. The sequenced sample was CD4+ T cells sorted from blood, obtained at week 24, from a patient treated with tofacitinib. The receptors shown here come from a human donor with alopecia areata. Both conserved end residues are part of each CDR3. D genes are given only for firm matches. Clone size is stated in some rows and not others, as once, few, many or a class when expanded.

abundance: few; d_gene: -; len: 15; j_gene: TRBJ2-7; v_gene: TRBV13; CDR3nt: TGTGCCAGCAGCTTAGTTGGGGGTCGAACGGGCGAGCAGTACTTC; CDR3aa: CASSLVGGRTGEQYF
abundance: -; d_gene: -; len: 16; j_gene: TRBJ1-1; v_gene: TRBV23-1; CDR3nt: TGCGCCAGCAGTCATTTGACCGAAACTGCAAGCACTGAAGCTTTCTTT; CDR3aa: CASSHLTETASTEAFF
abundance: -; d_gene: -; len: 12; j_gene: TRBJ2-3; v_gene: TRBV6-5; CDR3nt: TGTGCCACCTCTACTGGGGGGGATACGCAGTATTTT; CDR3aa: CATSTGGDTQYF
abundance: few; d_gene: -; len: 16; j_gene: TRBJ1-6; v_gene: TRBV13; CDR3nt: TGTGCCAGCAGCCGTCGAGGAGCATCCTATAATTCACCCCTCCACTTT; CDR3aa: CASSRRGASYNSPLHF
abundance: -; d_gene: TRBD2; len: 14; j_gene: TRBJ2-2; v_gene: TRBV4-3; CDR3nt: TGCGCCAGCAGCCATGGCGGGGGGGTCGGGGAGCTGTTTTTT; CDR3aa: CASSHGGGVGELFF
abundance: few; d_gene: TRBD2; len: 16; j_gene: TRBJ2-2; v_gene: TRBV7-2; CDR3nt: TGTGCCAGCAGCCCCCGGGACTACACGAACACCGGGGAGCTGTTTTTT; CDR3aa: CASSPRDYTNTGELFF
abundance: few; d_gene: TRBD1; len: 13; j_gene: TRBJ1-1; v_gene: TRBV5-6; CDR3nt: TGTGCCAGCAGCCGGGACAGGGGAGGTGAAGCTTTCTTT; CDR3aa: CASSRDRGGEAFF
abundance: -; d_gene: TRBD1; len: 14; j_gene: TRBJ1-1; v_gene: TRBV29-1; CDR3nt: TGCAGCGCCGACTTCGGACAGGGACGCACTGAAGCTTTCTTT; CDR3aa: CSADFGQGRTEAFF
abundance: few; d_gene: TRBD2; len: 15; j_gene: TRBJ2-3; v_gene: TRBV9; CDR3nt: TGTGCCAGCAGTAGGAGGCTAGCGGGATCAGATACGCAGTATTTT; CDR3aa: CASSRRLAGSDTQYF
abundance: -; d_gene: -; len: 10; j_gene: TRBJ2-1; v_gene: TRBV2; CDR3nt: TGTGCCAGCACAGTTAGCAAGCAGTTCTTC; CDR3aa: CASTVSKQFF
abundance: -; d_gene: TRBD2; len: 15; j_gene: TRBJ2-2; v_gene: TRBV7-9; CDR3nt: TGTGCCAGCAGCTCTAGCGGGGGGGACACCGGGGAGCTGTTTTTT; CDR3aa: CASSSSGGDTGELFF
abundance: -; d_gene: -; len: 13; j_gene: TRBJ2-3; v_gene: TRBV2; CDR3nt: TGTGCCAGCAGTGAGGGTAGGAGCGATACGCAGTATTTT; CDR3aa: CASSEGRSDTQYF
abundance: -; d_gene: -; len: 13; j_gene: TRBJ2-3; v_gene: TRBV30; CDR3nt: TGTGCCTGGACGCGGCCCAGCACAGATACGCAGTATTTT; CDR3aa: CAWTRPSTDTQYF
abundance: medium-sized; d_gene: TRBD1; len: 15; j_gene: TRBJ1-5; v_gene: TRBV7-2; CDR3nt: TGTGCCAGCAGCTTAGCGGGACAGAGCAATCAGCCCCAGCATTTT; CDR3aa: CASSLAGQSNQPQHF
abundance: -; d_gene: -; len: 17; j_gene: TRBJ2-7; v_gene: TRBV27; CDR3nt: TGTGCCAGCAGTTTACGCAGGGCTTCTCATAGCTCCTACGAGCAGTACTTC; CDR3aa: CASSLRRASHSSYEQYF
abundance: -; d_gene: -; len: 13; j_gene: TRBJ2-3; v_gene: TRBV29-1; CDR3nt: TGCAGCGTCGGGTCTACTAGCACAGATACGCAGTATTTT; CDR3aa: CSVGSTSTDTQYF
abundance: once; d_gene: -; len: 13; j_gene: TRBJ1-2; v_gene: TRBV4-3; CDR3nt: TGCGCCAGCAGCCAACGGGGGGCGGATGGCTACACCTTC; CDR3aa: CASSQRGADGYTF
abundance: -; d_gene: -; len: 14; j_gene: TRBJ2-3; v_gene: TRBV15; CDR3nt: TGTGCCACCAGCAGACATGCAAGCGCAGATACGCAGTATTTT; CDR3aa: CATSRHASADTQYF
abundance: -; d_gene: -; len: 13; j_gene: TRBJ1-1; v_gene: TRBV29-1; CDR3nt: TGCAGCGTTGACAGGGATTGGAACACTGAAGCTTTCTTT; CDR3aa: CSVDRDWNTEAFF
abundance: -; d_gene: -; len: 12; j_gene: TRBJ2-1; v_gene: TRBV11-2; CDR3nt: TGTGCCAGCAGCCCCCAAGGGTGGGAGCAGTTCTTC; CDR3aa: CASSPQGWEQFF
abundance: few; d_gene: TRBD1; len: 12; j_gene: TRBJ2-3; v_gene: TRBV29-1; CDR3nt: TGCAGCGTGGACAGGGCTGCAGATACGCAGTATTTT; CDR3aa: CSVDRAADTQYF
abundance: -; d_gene: -; len: 13; j_gene: TRBJ2-5; v_gene: TRBV10-3; CDR3nt: TGTGCCATCACCTGGACAGAGGGGGAGACCCAGTACTTC; CDR3aa: CAITWTEGETQYF
abundance: few; d_gene: TRBD1; len: 15; j_gene: TRBJ2-7; v_gene: TRBV18; CDR3nt: TGTGCCAGCTCGGCCGGGACAGGGCTTTCCTACGAGCAGTACTTC; CDR3aa: CASSAGTGLSYEQYF
abundance: -; d_gene: -; len: 15; j_gene: TRBJ1-4; v_gene: TRBV6-5; CDR3nt: TGTGCCAGCGGCGCAGGGCGAAGGTATTGGGAAAAACTGTTTTTT; CDR3aa: CASGAGRRYWEKLFF
abundance: -; d_gene: TRBD2; len: 15; j_gene: TRBJ2-1; v_gene: TRBV10-1; CDR3nt: TGCGCCAGCAGTGAGGGGACTAGCCAGAACCCTGAACAGTTCTTC; CDR3aa: CASSEGTSQNPEQFF
abundance: once; d_gene: -; len: 14; j_gene: TRBJ1-5; v_gene: TRBV7-2; CDR3nt: TGTGCCAGCAGCCAGACAGGAAACAATCAGCCCCAGCATTTT; CDR3aa: CASSQTGNNQPQHF
abundance: few; d_gene: -; len: 13; j_gene: TRBJ1-1; v_gene: TRBV29-1; CDR3nt: TGCAGCGCACAGGAACATCAGAACACTGAAGCTTTCTTT; CDR3aa: CSAQEHQNTEAFF
abundance: -; d_gene: TRBD1; len: 17; j_gene: TRBJ1-1; v_gene: TRBV23-1; CDR3nt: TGCGCCAGCAGTCAACCCGACAGGGGCGTAATGAACACTGAAGCTTTCTTT; CDR3aa: CASSQPDRGVMNTEAFF
abundance: -; d_gene: -; len: 16; j_gene: TRBJ2-1; v_gene: TRBV15; CDR3nt: TGTGCCACCAGCAGAGATTGGAGGGGAGGCTACAATGAGCAGTTCTTC; CDR3aa: CATSRDWRGGYNEQFF
abundance: -; d_gene: TRBD2; len: 15; j_gene: TRBJ2-1; v_gene: TRBV29-1; CDR3nt: TGCAGCGTTGCGGCGGGGGGGGCTTCCTACAATGAGCAGTTCTTC; CDR3aa: CSVAAGGASYNEQFF
abundance: -; d_gene: -; len: 16; j_gene: TRBJ2-4; v_gene: TRBV7-2; CDR3nt: TGTGCCAGCAGCTCGCAGGGAGGTGGTGGCAAAAACATTCAGTACTTC; CDR3aa: CASSSQGGGGKNIQYF
abundance: -; d_gene: TRBD1; len: 12; j_gene: TRBJ1-4; v_gene: TRBV5-6; CDR3nt: TGTGCCAGCAGCCGGACAGGTCGGAAACTGTTTTTT; CDR3aa: CASSRTGRKLFF
abundance: -; d_gene: TRBD1; len: 16; j_gene: TRBJ1-4; v_gene: TRBV4-1; CDR3nt: TGCGCCAGCAGCCAGTCCGGGACAGCAACTAATGAAAAACTGTTTTTT; CDR3aa: CASSQSGTATNEKLFF
abundance: -; d_gene: -; len: 10; j_gene: TRBJ2-7; v_gene: TRBV30; CDR3nt: TGTGCCTGGAGTGTAACTGGGGGCACCTTC; CDR3aa: CAWSVTGGTF
abundance: -; d_gene: -; len: 15; j_gene: TRBJ1-4; v_gene: TRBV10-3; CDR3nt: TGTGCCATCAGTGAGTCCGGGACAACTAATGAAAAACTGTTTTTT; CDR3aa: CAISESGTTNEKLFF
abundance: -; d_gene: TRBD1; len: 14; j_gene: TRBJ2-1; v_gene: TRBV6-6; CDR3nt: TGTGCCAGCGGATTGACAGGGGGCTACAATGAGCAGTTCTTC; CDR3aa: CASGLTGGYNEQFF
abundance: -; d_gene: -; len: 13; j_gene: TRBJ1-5; v_gene: TRBV30; CDR3nt: TGTGCCTGGAGCGGCTCTGAAGGGCAGCCCCAGCATTTT; CDR3aa: CAWSGSEGQPQHF
abundance: -; d_gene: -; len: 13; j_gene: TRBJ2-3; v_gene: TRBV29-1; CDR3nt: TGCAGCGTTGGGGTTGGGGGCTCGAATACGCAGTATTTT; CDR3aa: CSVGVGGSNTQYF
abundance: few; d_gene: TRBD1; len: 15; j_gene: TRBJ1-2; v_gene: TRBV27; CDR3nt: TGTGCCAGCAGTTTGCAGGGGGCTATTAACTATGGCTACACCTTC; CDR3aa: CASSLQGAINYGYTF
abundance: -; d_gene: -; len: 11; j_gene: TRBJ1-1; v_gene: TRBV29-1; CDR3nt: TGCAGCCCCGCAGGGACCACTGAAGCTTTCTTT; CDR3aa: CSPAGTTEAFF
abundance: -; d_gene: -; len: 13; j_gene: TRBJ2-1; v_gene: TRBV7-2; CDR3nt: TGTGCCAGCAGCTTATTGAGGCTCAATGAGCAGTTCTTC; CDR3aa: CASSLLRLNEQFF
abundance: -; d_gene: -; len: 15; j_gene: TRBJ2-5; v_gene: TRBV5-6; CDR3nt: TGTGCCAGCAGCTTGGTGGGACCAGTCCAAGAGACCCAGTACTTC; CDR3aa: CASSLVGPVQETQYF
abundance: -; d_gene: -; len: 16; j_gene: TRBJ1-2; v_gene: TRBV27; CDR3nt: TGTGCCAGCAGTCCCGGGGGAACGTTTATCAACTATGGCTACACCTTC; CDR3aa: CASSPGGTFINYGYTF
abundance: -; d_gene: -; len: 12; j_gene: TRBJ1-1; v_gene: TRBV30; CDR3nt: TGTGCCTGGTGGAGGAGGGGAAGATCAGCTTTCTTT; CDR3aa: CAWWRRGRSAFF
abundance: -; d_gene: TRBD2; len: 15; j_gene: TRBJ2-5; v_gene: TRBV2; CDR3nt: TGTGCCAGCGGAGGGACTAGCGCGAACCAAGAGACCCAGTACTTC; CDR3aa: CASGGTSANQETQYF
abundance: few; d_gene: TRBD2; len: 14; j_gene: TRBJ2-1; v_gene: TRBV6-5; CDR3nt: TGTGCCAGCTTCCCGGGGGGCTCCTACAATGAGCAGTTCTTC; CDR3aa: CASFPGGSYNEQFF
abundance: many; d_gene: -; len: 14; j_gene: TRBJ2-7; v_gene: TRBV7-2; CDR3nt: TGTGCCAGCAGCTTAAGCAGGCCCCAGGGCGAGCAGTACTTC; CDR3aa: CASSLSRPQGEQYF
abundance: few; d_gene: -; len: 14; j_gene: TRBJ2-3; v_gene: TRBV6-5; CDR3nt: TGTGCCAGCAGTTCTCCAGGAGGGGGAAATACGCAGTATTTT; CDR3aa: CASSSPGGGNTQYF
abundance: -; d_gene: -; len: 15; j_gene: TRBJ2-1; v_gene: TRBV13; CDR3nt: TGTGCCAGCAGCCGCGACCAGGGAAGTGGGGATGAGCAGTTCTTC; CDR3aa: CASSRDQGSGDEQFF
abundance: once; d_gene: -; len: 14; j_gene: TRBJ2-3; v_gene: TRBV18; CDR3nt: TGTGCCAGCTCACCGCCCCATGGCACAGATACGCAGTATTTT; CDR3aa: CASSPPHGTDTQYF
abundance: few; d_gene: -; len: 15; j_gene: TRBJ1-6; v_gene: TRBV27; CDR3nt: TGTGCCAGCAGTTTAGGGCCCGGACGGGGAATGCCCCTCCACTTT; CDR3aa: CASSLGPGRGMPLHF
abundance: -; d_gene: -; len: 15; j_gene: TRBJ2-7; v_gene: TRBV27; CDR3nt: TGTGCCAGCAGAAGGACTTTAGTAGGATTTGACGAGCAGTACTTC; CDR3aa: CASRRTLVGFDEQYF
abundance: once; d_gene: -; len: 16; j_gene: TRBJ2-2; v_gene: TRBV5-1; CDR3nt: TGCGCCAGCAGATTGCAGGACGGAGCACCCACCGGGGAGCTGTTTTTT; CDR3aa: CASRLQDGAPTGELFF
abundance: -; d_gene: TRBD2; len: 15; j_gene: TRBJ2-7; v_gene: TRBV7-2; CDR3nt: TGTGCCAGCAGCTCCGCAGCGGGGTCTTTGTACGAGCAGTACTTC; CDR3aa: CASSSAAGSLYEQYF